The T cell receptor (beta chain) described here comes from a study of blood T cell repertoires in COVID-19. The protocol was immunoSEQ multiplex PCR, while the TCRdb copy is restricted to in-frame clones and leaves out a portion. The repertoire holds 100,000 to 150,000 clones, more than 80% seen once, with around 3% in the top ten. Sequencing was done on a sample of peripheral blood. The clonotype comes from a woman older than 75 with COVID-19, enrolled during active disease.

The CDR3 coding sequence is TGTGCCAGCAGCTTCGGACAGAACACCGGGGAGCTGTTTTTT. Its protein product is CASSFGQNTGELFF. The chain joins TRBV5-4 to TRBJ2-2, with a tentative D call TRBD1 (5 bases). The V and J ends lost 2 bases and 1 base respectively, with 6 bases between them. The CDR3 sequence is 14 residues long. Germline assignment: CDR1 SGHNT and CDR2 YYREEE (reference sequence).